This T cell receptor beta chain is from a study of graft-versus-host responses after intestinal transplantation. Overall study context: The study gave all recipients anti-thymocyte globulin induction, then tacrolimus and steroids for 2 to 3 years.

Clones were sequenced by immunoSEQ multiplex PCR, and TCRdb holds only the in-frame ones, with some missing. Here the sample spans roughly 120,000 clones, just over 90% being singletons. Germline CDR1 reads LNHDA; CDR2 reads SQIVND (reference sequence). Trimming shortened V by 3 bases and J by 1 base, and 12 bases separated the two germline ends. The CDR3 sequence is 15 residues long. Comments on this clone: Its specificity is not known.

Overall study results and limits: Association was observed between peak circulating GvH clone levels and early post-transplant HvG declines. In recipient marrow, GvH clones were found, and some appeared first in ileum or blood.

The source of this sequence is a human donor who received an intestinal transplant. Sample: unstimulated CD4+ T cells sorted from spleen or lymph node cells, taken before intestinal transplant. J is TRBJ1-1 and V is TRBV19; possibly TRBD1 for D (6 bases). The CDR3: CASSIIQGANTEAFF. The CDR3 DNA reads as TGTGCCAGTAGTATTATACAGGGAGCGAACACTGAAGCTTTCTTT.